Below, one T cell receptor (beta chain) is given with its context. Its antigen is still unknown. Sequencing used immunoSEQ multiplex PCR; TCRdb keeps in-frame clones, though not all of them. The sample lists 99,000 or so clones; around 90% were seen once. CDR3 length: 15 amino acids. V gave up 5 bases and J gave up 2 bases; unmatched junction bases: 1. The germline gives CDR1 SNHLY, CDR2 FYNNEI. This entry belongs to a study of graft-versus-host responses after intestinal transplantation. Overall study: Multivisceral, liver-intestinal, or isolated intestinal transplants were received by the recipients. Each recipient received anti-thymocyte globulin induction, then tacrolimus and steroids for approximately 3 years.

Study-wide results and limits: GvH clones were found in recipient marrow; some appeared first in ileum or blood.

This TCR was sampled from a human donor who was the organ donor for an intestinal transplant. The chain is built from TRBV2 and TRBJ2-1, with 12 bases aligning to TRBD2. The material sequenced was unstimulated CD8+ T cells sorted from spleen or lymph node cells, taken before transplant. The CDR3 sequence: CASSWTSGAYNEQFF. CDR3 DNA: TGTGCCAGCAGTTGGACTAGCGGGGCCTACAATGAGCAGTTCTTC.